Listed below are T cell receptor beta chains from one sample, sequenced in a study of blood T cell repertoires in COVID-19. Repertoires were generated with immunoSEQ multiplex PCR, while TCRdb's copy carries only in-frame clones and drops some. The sample records over 75,000 clones, roughly four fifths being singletons. Input material: peripheral blood. The receptors come from a man between 65 and 85 years old with acute or convalescent COVID-19. CDR3s include the opening cysteine and the closing phenylalanine or tryptophan. Each record gives: J gene, V gene, D gene, clone size, CDR3 DNA, CDR3 protein. A D gene is named only where the DNA matches it firmly. For some rows the clone size is stated as once, few or many, or as a class when expanded; others skip it.

TRBJ2-1 TRBV20-1 . . TGCAGTGCTCCGAGCAATGAGCAGTTCTTC CSAPSNEQFF
TRBJ2-7 TRBV6-5 TRBD2 . TGTGCCAGTAAGCGGGGGGATTTAAACTACGAGCAGTACTTC CASKRGDLNYEQYF
TRBJ2-7 TRBV18 TRBD1 . TGTGCCAGCTCACCACCTATGGTAGGACAGGGAGCCTACGAGCAGTACTTC CASSPPMVGQGAYEQYF
TRBJ1-1 TRBV3-1/TRBV3-2 TRBD1 . TGTGCCAGCAGCCCTCAACTCACAGGGGGGCCCGGGGCTTTCTTT CASSPQLTGGPGAFF
TRBJ2-3 TRBV18 TRBD2 . TGTGCCAGCTCACCTAGACTAGCGGGAAGCACAGATACGCAGTATTTT CASSPRLAGSTDTQYF
TRBJ2-1 TRBV29-1 TRBD2 . TGCAGCTCCCAGGGTAGCGGGAGCCATGAGCAGTTCTTC CSSQGSGSHEQFF
TRBJ1-1 TRBV6-5 . . TGTGCCAGCACCTTTTCCAGAAACACTGAAGCTTTCTTT CASTFSRNTEAFF
TRBJ1-6 TRBV6-2/TRBV6-3 . . TGTGCCAGCAGTTACCCCGGGTCACCCCTCCACTTT CASSYPGSPLHF
TRBJ2-5 TRBV5-4 TRBD1 . TGTGCCAGCAGCGGGAAGGGAGGGACAGGGCAAGAGACCCAGTACTTC CASSGKGGTGQETQYF
TRBJ2-3 TRBV4-2 TRBD2 . TGTGCCAGCAGCCAATCTAGCGGAAGCACAGATACGCAGTATTTT CASSQSSGSTDTQYF
TRBJ1-4 TRBV7-8 TRBD1 . TGTGCCAGCAGCTGGAGACAGGGTATTGAAAAACTGTTTTTT CASSWRQGIEKLFF
TRBJ1-4 TRBV28 . few TGTGCCAGCAGTCAGCCCAAGGGGCGTAATGAAAAACTGTTTTTT CASSQPKGRNEKLFF
TRBJ2-1 TRBV30 . . TGTGCCTGGAGCCTACTTGGTGAGCAGTTCTTC CAWSLLGEQFF
TRBJ1-5 TRBV28 TRBD1 . TGTGCCAGCAAGGCGGGACAGAACAATCAGCCCCAGCATTTT CASKAGQNNQPQHF